This TCR beta chain was documented in a study of metastatic and nonmetastatic thyroid tumors. Study-level information: For malignant and benign thyroid patients, tumor or nodule tissue and blood were the sources whose repertoires were compared.

CDR1 is SGHRS and CDR2 is YFSETQ in the germline V gene. Trimming removed 0 bases from V and 6 bases from J, with 12 bases in between. The CDR3 contains 14 residues. TCRdb redid the clone calls on the PCR reads using MiXCR. Here the sample spans about 13,000 clones, roughly a third being singletons. Among the patients, none had received any treatment before thyroid surgery. Input material: tumor tissue. This clonotype was sampled from a male donor with papillary thyroid cancer or a benign thyroid nodule (not recorded which). Some clones in this sample may be carry-over from other donors' samples. The chain has TRBV5-1 and TRBJ1-1; D is undetermined. CDR3 in amino acids: CASSLVREVSEAFF. The CDR3 DNA sequence: TGCGCCAGCAGCTTGGTGCGGGAGGTTTCTGAAGCTTTCTTT.